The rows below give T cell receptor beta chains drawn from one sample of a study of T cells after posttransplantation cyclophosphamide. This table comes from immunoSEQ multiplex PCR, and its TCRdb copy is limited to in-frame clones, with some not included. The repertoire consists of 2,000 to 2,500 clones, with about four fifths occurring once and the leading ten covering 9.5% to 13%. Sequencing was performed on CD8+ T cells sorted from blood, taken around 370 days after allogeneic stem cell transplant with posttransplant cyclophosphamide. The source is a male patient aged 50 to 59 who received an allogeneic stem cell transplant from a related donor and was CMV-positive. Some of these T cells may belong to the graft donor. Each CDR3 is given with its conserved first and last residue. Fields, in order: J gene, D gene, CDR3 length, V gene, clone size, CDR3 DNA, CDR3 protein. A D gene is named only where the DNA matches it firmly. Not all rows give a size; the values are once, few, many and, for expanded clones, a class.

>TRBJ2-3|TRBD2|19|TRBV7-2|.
TGTGCCAGCAGCTTGGTGGGACTAGCGGGACCAGCTAGCACAGATACGCAGTATTTT
CASSLVGLAGPASTDTQYF
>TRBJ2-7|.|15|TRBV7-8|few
TGTGCCAGCAGCTTAGCAAGGACAGCAACCTACGAGCAGTACTTC
CASSLARTATYEQYF
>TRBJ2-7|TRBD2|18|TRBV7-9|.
TGTGCCAGCACGTCGGCGGGACTAGCGGGAGCCAGCTCCTACGAGCAGTACTTC
CASTSAGLAGASSYEQYF
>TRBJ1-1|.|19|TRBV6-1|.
TGTGCCAGCAGTGAAATCAGGGGTTGGCCAAGTGCGAAGAACACTGAAGCTTTCTTT
CASSEIRGWPSAKNTEAFF
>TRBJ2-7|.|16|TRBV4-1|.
TGCGCCAGCAGCCCTGATGAGGGCCGAGGGGGCTACGAGCAGTACTTC
CASSPDEGRGGYEQYF
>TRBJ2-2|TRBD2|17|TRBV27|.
TGTGCCAGCAGTGATCTAGCGGGAGGGCCGGACACCGGGGAGCTGTTTTTT
CASSDLAGGPDTGELFF
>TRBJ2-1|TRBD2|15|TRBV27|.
TGTGCCAGCAGTTTCCTAGCGGGAGGGTTAGATGAGCAGTTCTTC
CASSFLAGGLDEQFF
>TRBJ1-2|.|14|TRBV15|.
TGTGCCACCAGCAGCTTGACAGGAGCCTATGGCTACACCTTC
CATSSLTGAYGYTF
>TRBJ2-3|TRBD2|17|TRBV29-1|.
TGCAGCGTTGAAGAAGGACTAGCGGAAAGGAGCACAGATACGCGATATTTT
CSVEEGLAERSTDTRYF
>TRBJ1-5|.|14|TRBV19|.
TGTGCCAGTAGTGTCCGGGACACCAATCAGCCCCAGCATTTT
CASSVRDTNQPQHF
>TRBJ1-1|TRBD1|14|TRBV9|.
TGTGCCAGCACCGAACCGACAGGGGGCACTGAAGCTTTCTTT
CASTEPTGGTEAFF
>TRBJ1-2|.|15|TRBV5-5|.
TGTGCCAGCAGCTTGGGTTGGCCCAGTGTGGGCGGCTACACCTTC
CASSLGWPSVGGYTF
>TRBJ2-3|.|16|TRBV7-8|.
TGTGCCAGCAGCTCCCCGGAGCTAGCTGGCACAGATACGCAGTATTTT
CASSSPELAGTDTQYF
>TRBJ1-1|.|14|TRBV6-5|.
TGTGCCAGCAGTTACTCGATTACTTACACTGAAGCTTTCTTT
CASSYSITYTEAFF
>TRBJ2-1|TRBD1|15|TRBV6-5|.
TGTGCCAGCAGTTTCCGGACAGGGGTTAACAATGAGCAGTTCTTC
CASSFRTGVNNEQFF